Below, one T cell receptor beta chain is given with its context. No antigen is known for it. The data were taken from a study of vaccination and CD4 T cells after COVID-19. Study context: Stimulation of cells relied on overlapping spike peptides derived from SARS-CoV-2, HCoV-NL63, HCoV-OC43 and HCoV-229E. Study observations and caveats: A median of roughly 87% of reactive clones, in convalescent patients, became evident only post-vaccination.

The germline V gene has CDR1 DFQATT and CDR2 SNEGSKA (reference sequence). There are 13 residues in the CDR3. V shed 1 base and J shed 14 bases, with 18 bases lying between them. Treatment denoted: 10-day PBMC culture with coronavirus spike peptide pools or control peptides (ViraFEST assay). Following culture for 10 days, CD4+ T cells were isolated by negative selection. With the Oncomine TCR Beta short-read assay, DNA from cultured CD4+ T cells was sequenced. Genomic DNA from cultured CD4+ T cells was extracted. MiXCR, run by TCRdb on the PCR reads, gives a single entry per CDR3 protein. The sample holds about 15,000 distinct CDR3 sequences, about 43% seen once.

The receptor comes from a human donor who had recovered from COVID-19. The chain carries TRBV20-1 and TRBJ2-1; possible D gene TRBD2, 6 bases. Sample: CD4+ T cells from blood, cultured in vitro, taken before SARS-CoV-2 vaccination. CDR3 residues: CSARGSAGTWEFF. The CDR3 bases are TGCAGTGCTAGAGGTTCGGCGGGAACGTGGGAGTTCTTC.